The 12 T cell receptor beta chains below were found in one sample sequenced in a study of shared clonotypes between healthy human individuals. The data were produced by immunoSEQ multiplex PCR, yet TCRdb's version contains in-frame clones alone and is incomplete. The repertoire consists of approximately 2.3 million clones, with roughly 93% occurring once and the leading ten covering 0.35% to 0.5%. The sample comprised naive CD4+ T cells from PBMCs. Subset of the sample: CD45RA+ positively selected. These receptor sequences come from a man in his late teens or twenties in good health. Some clones in this sample may be carry-over from other donors' samples.

The count of this clone is one. CDR3 bases: TGCGCCAGCAGCTTGTTGGGGACAGGGGAAAAGGAGCAGTTCTTC. It specifies CASSLLGTGEKEQFF. The chain is built from TRBV5-1 and TRBJ2-1, with 10 bases fitting TRBD1. V lost 1 base to trimming and J lost 10 bases; unmatched junction nucleotides: 8. The CDR3 has 15 amino acids. From germline, CDR1 is SGHRS and CDR2 YFSETQ.

The chain has TRBV30 and TRBJ2-7; D is tentatively TRBD1 or TRBD2 (5 bases each). The CDR3 sequence is 12 residues long. The germline V gene has CDR1 GTSNPN and CDR2 SVGIG (reference sequence). V dropped 4 bases and J dropped 2 bases, with 9 bases sitting between them. The CDR3 sequence is CAWTGPTYEQYF. The DNA for the CDR3 is TGTGCCTGGACGGGGCCGACCTACGAGCAGTACTTC.

The rearrangement uses TRBV13 and TRBJ1-2; 7 bases map to TRBD1. Trimming at V came to 5 bases and at J to 5 bases, leaving 8 bases not matched to a gene. This CDR3 comprises 14 residues. The germline CDR1 and CDR2 sequences are PRHDT and FYEKMQ (reference sequence). Here the CDR3 reads CASSRGQRLYGYTF. The CDR3, as DNA: TGTGCCAGCAGCCGGGGACAGCGCCTGTATGGCTACACCTTC.

V is TRBV29-1 and J is TRBJ1-1, with D tentatively TRBD1 (5 bases). This CDR3 has 13 amino acids. The germline V and J ends were trimmed by 3 bases and 4 bases, with 12 bases remaining between them. CDR1 is SQVTM and CDR2 is ANQGSEA in the germline V gene. CDR3 sequence: CSVEGQRSTEAFF. Here the CDR3 DNA reads TGCAGCGTTGAGGGGCAAAGGAGCACTGAAGCTTTCTTT.

This chain connects TRBV4-2 to TRBJ1-5; 9 bases are a match to TRBD1. Trimming removed 4 bases from V and 3 bases from J; junction bases left unmatched: 7. The CDR3 spans 16 residues. CDR1 is LGHNA and CDR2 is YNFKEQ in the germline V gene. This CDR3 is CASSPTRDRVNQPQHF. The CDR3 DNA follows: TGTGCCAGCAGCCCCACCCGGGACAGGGTCAATCAGCCCCAGCATTTT.

This clone was picked up one time. This chain joins TRBV6-6 and TRBJ2-7, with D possibly being TRBD2 (5 bases). Germline assignment: CDR1 MNHNY and CDR2 SVGAGI (reference sequence). This CDR3 has 12 residues. V lost 4 bases, J lost 2 bases, and 6 bases lay in between. The CDR3 bases are TGTGCCAGCAGTTCCGGGACCTACGAGCAGTACTTC. Its translation: CASSSGTYEQYF.

The chain employs TRBV28 and TRBJ2-7; 7 bases fit TRBD2. After removal of 5 bases from V and 0 bases from J, the junction contained 7 bases not matched to a gene. Germline-derived CDR1 and CDR2 are MDHEN and SYDVKM. This CDR3 contains 15 residues. The CDR3 DNA is TGTGCCAGCAGTAAACTAGCGTTGAGCTCCTACGAGCAGTACTTC. This codes for CASSKLALSSYEQYF.

This chain joins TRBV27 and TRBJ1-2; D gene unclear. CDR3 length: 13 residues. Looked up from germline, CDR1 is MNHEY and CDR2 is SMNVEV (reference sequence). Trimming stripped 5 bases from V and 4 bases from J, with 11 bases between. CDR3 protein: CASSRGDTYGYTF. For the CDR3, the DNA is TGTGCCAGCAGTCGGGGAGATACCTATGGCTACACCTTC.

In DNA form, the CDR3 reads TGTGCCAGCAGTTTGGTTCCAGGACCTTTTAATCAGCCCCAGCATTTT. It yields the protein CASSLVPGPFNQPQHF. The chain has TRBV28 and TRBJ1-5; D is ambiguous. V dropped 3 bases and J dropped 4 bases, with 16 bases sitting between them. Per germline, CDR1 MDHEN and CDR2 SYDVKM. CDR3 length: 16 residues.

The chain is built from TRBV7-9 and TRBJ1-1; perhaps TRBD1 as D (6 bases). The V gene lost 5 bases and the J gene lost 5 bases, with 24 bases spanning the gap. Germline V gene sequence: CDR1 SEHNR, CDR2 FQNEAQ (reference sequence). This CDR3 has 17 residues. The CDR3 DNA reads TGTGCCAGCAGCAAAGGCCTTCGACAAAGGGGGTTTACTGAAGCTTTCTTT. Its protein product is CASSKGLRQRGFTEAFF.

The V and J genes are TRBV6-5 and TRBJ1-1; D is perhaps TRBD1 (6 bases). V gave up 7 bases and J gave up 4 bases, with 13 bases separating them. Germline values: CDR1 MNHEY, CDR2 SVGAGI. There are 13 residues in the CDR3. The CDR3 coding sequence is TGTGCCAGCACAGCTCGGGGGGCCACTGAAGCTTTCTTT. Residues: CASTARGATEAFF.

This chain links TRBV7-3 with TRBJ2-3; D gene uncertain. The CDR3 consists of 16 residues. Trimming shortened V by 3 bases and J by 2 bases, and 15 bases separated the two germline ends. Per the germline V gene, CDR1 is SGHTA and CDR2 is FQGTGA. CDR3 in amino acids: CASSFGSWAPTDTQYF. For the CDR3, the DNA is TGTGCCAGCAGCTTCGGGTCGTGGGCCCCCACAGATACGCAGTATTTT.